These 30 T cell receptor beta chains came from one sample sequenced in a study of T-cell reconstitution after alpha-beta-depleted transplantation in children. Unique molecular identifiers were used to barcode this TCRbeta library. From the PCR reads, TCRdb called clonotypes with MiXCR, one entry per CDR3 protein. The sample records approximately 130,000 distinct CDR3 sequences, 9.5% to 10% being singletons. Sequenced here: PBMCs, mostly from graft donor cells, sampled 180 days after TCRalphabeta/CD19-depleted stem cell transplant. The receptors shown here come from a girl in the first two years of life who had a stem cell transplant for combined immunodeficiency, so the T cells may come from the graft donor.

This clonotype has ten or more counts. The chain combines TRBV18 with TRBJ2-6; D is unresolved. CDR1 and CDR2 from the germline V gene are KGHSH and LQKENI. Trimming shortened V by 4 bases and J by 3 bases, and 10 bases separated the two germline ends. The CDR3 totals 15 residues. CDR3 coding DNA: TGTGCCAGCTCACTACGTGGGGATGGGGCCAACGTCCTGACTTTC. It yields the protein CASSLRGDGANVLTF.

This clonotype has just a few counts. The chain uses TRBV20-1 and TRBJ2-2; D assignment may be TRBD1 or TRBD2 (5 bases each). CDR1 and CDR2 from the germline V gene are DFQATT and SNEGSKA (reference sequence). This CDR3 has 16 amino acids. V was trimmed by 0 bases and J by 2 bases, leaving 13 bases between them. In nucleotides, the CDR3 is TGCAGTGCTAGAGATTCGGGACGTCTTAACACCGGGGAGCTGTTTTTT. Its protein is CSARDSGRLNTGELFF.

The table lists this clonotype with a few counts. V gene TRBV20-1 combines with J gene TRBJ2-5, with D possibly being TRBD1 or TRBD2 (6 bases each). This CDR3 has 12 residues. Germline V gives CDR1 DFQATT, CDR2 SNEGSKA (reference sequence). Trimming removed 3 bases at V and 4 bases at J, with 9 bases between. CDR3 DNA: TGCAGTGCTAGCAGGGGAGGAGAGACCCAGTACTTC. Protein: CSASRGGETQYF.

This clonotype was seen at least ten times. The CDR3 DNA sequence: TGTGCCAGCAGTTCCCCCGGGACATCGAACACCGGGGAGCTGTTTTTT. Protein: CASSSPGTSNTGELFF. The chain carries TRBV6-2 or TRBV6-3 and TRBJ2-2; D is perhaps TRBD1 (6 bases). The CDR3 contains 16 residues. Trimming removed 4 bases from V and 0 bases from J, with 12 bases in between. Per the germline V gene, CDR1 is MNHEY and CDR2 is SVGEGT.

This clonotype was observed a few times. The chain uses TRBV29-1 and TRBJ1-2; 9 positions match TRBD1. The CDR3 sequence is 15 residues long. V was pared by 8 bases and J by 2 bases, with 12 bases of the junction left unmatched. Germline loops: CDR1 SQVTM, CDR2 ANQGSEA. CDR3 sequence: CSSFVPGQGNYGYTF. The CDR3 coding sequence is TGCAGCTCATTTGTCCCGGGACAGGGAAACTATGGCTACACCTTC. Variable domain in full (rest from reference TRBV29-1 and TRBJ1-2): SAVISQKPSRDICQRGTSLTIQCQVDSQVTMMFWYRQQPGQSLTLIATANQGSEATYESGFVIDKFPISRPNLTFSTLTVSNMSPEDSSIYLCSSFVPGQGNYGYTFGSGTRLTVV.

This clonotype was counted many times. The chain joins TRBV6-5 to TRBJ2-5; 8 positions agree with TRBD1. Germline V lookup: CDR1 MNHEY, CDR2 SVGAGI. With V trimmed by 5 bases and J by 4 bases, 3 bases remained unmatched. This CDR3 is 13 amino acids long. The chain's CDR3 is CASSTDRGETQYF. In nucleotides, the CDR3 is TGTGCCAGCAGTACCGACAGGGGAGAGACCCAGTACTTC.

This clonotype has just a few counts. This chain links TRBV5-8 with TRBJ2-5; 9 nucleotides match TRBD1. CDR1 and CDR2 from the germline V gene are SGHTS and YDEGEE. Germline trimming cut 4 bases from V and 2 bases from J; bases unmatched to any gene: 12. This CDR3 is 17 amino acids long. CDR3 residues: CASSRGDRAIRQETQYF. The DNA of the CDR3 is TGTGCCAGCAGCCGTGGGGACAGGGCTATTCGGCAAGAGACCCAGTACTTC.

The chain combines TRBV6-1 with TRBJ2-7, with 10 bases identical to TRBD1. The CDR3 runs to 13 residues. J was trimmed by 5 bases and V by 4 bases; bases with no gene match: 2. CDR1 and CDR2 from the germline V gene are MNHNS and SASEGT. CDR3 in amino acids: CASSGTGGNEQYF. The CDR3 nucleotides are TGTGCCAGCAGTGGGACAGGGGGGAACGAGCAGTACTTC.

The V gene is TRBV29-1, the J gene TRBJ2-7, with D possibly matching TRBD2 (6 bases). Germline loops: CDR1 SQVTM, CDR2 ANQGSEA. V was cut by 3 bases and J by 3 bases, with 18 bases left in between. The CDR3 is 15 residues long. CDR3 in amino acids: CSVDSAGRKGYEQYF. The DNA for the CDR3 is TGCAGCGTTGATTCGGCCGGGAGAAAGGGCTACGAGCAGTACTTC.

Written as DNA, the CDR3 is TGTGCCAGCAGTCCCTTCGGGACGGCTCGAAGCTACACCTTC. This encodes CASSPFGTARSYTF. V and J are TRBV28 and TRBJ1-2; D is possibly TRBD1 (5 bases). V gave up 5 bases and J gave up 9 bases, with 19 bases separating them. The V gene's germline CDR1 is MDHEN and CDR2 SYDVKM. The CDR3 contains 14 residues.

The CDR3 protein is CASSTYREPPYNEQFF. As DNA, the CDR3 is TGTGCCAGCAGCACCTACAGGGAACCTCCCTACAATGAGCAGTTCTTC. The rearrangement joins TRBV5-4 to TRBJ2-1, with D maybe TRBD1 (6 bases). Trimming removed 4 bases at V and 2 bases at J, with 16 bases between. The germline gives CDR1 SGHNT, CDR2 YYREEE (reference sequence). The CDR3 is 16 amino acids.

In this sample, this clonotype turned up a few times. The chain is built from TRBV20-1 and TRBJ2-7; 9 bases are a match to TRBD1. The CDR3 totals 16 residues. V trimming: 4 bases; J trimming: 5 bases; junction bases outside the gene matches: 15. Per germline, CDR1 DFQATT and CDR2 SNEGSKA (reference sequence). CDR3 protein: CSATRASPDRGDEQYF. The CDR3 DNA sequence: TGCAGTGCTACGAGAGCTTCCCCGGACAGGGGTGACGAGCAGTACTTC.

This clonotype was found many times. The chain is built from TRBV6-5 and TRBJ1-2, with 10 nucleotides matching TRBD1. Germline assignment: CDR1 MNHEY and CDR2 SVGAGI. The ends lost 6 bases at V and 5 bases at J; junction bases unmatched: 6. The CDR3 contains 14 residues. CDR3 amino acids: CASRRDRGGYGYTF. The DNA of the CDR3 is TGTGCCAGCAGACGGGACAGGGGAGGGTATGGCTACACCTTC.

The chain couples TRBV19 to TRBJ1-5, with 9 bases lining up with TRBD1. In germline, CDR1 is LNHDA, CDR2 SQIVND (reference sequence). V was clipped by 1 base and J by 2 bases; unmatched bases: 9. This CDR3 is built from 18 residues. In DNA, the CDR3 is TGTGCCAGTAGTATAGGTACAGGGGGCGGCTTTGGCAATCAGCCCCAGCATTTT. It translates to CASSIGTGGGFGNQPQHF.

In this sample, this clonotype turned up a few times. Written as DNA, the CDR3 is TGTGCCAGCAGCCCCCCCATTACAGGGGACGAGCAGTACTTC. Translated, it gives CASSPPITGDEQYF. J is TRBJ2-7 and V is TRBV7-2; 7 bases map to TRBD1. The germline gives CDR1 SGHTA, CDR2 FQGNSA. The junction had 9 bases not matched to a gene; V was cut back by 5 bases and J by 5 bases. The CDR3 spans 14 residues.

At least ten counts were recorded for this clonotype. V is TRBV12-3 or TRBV12-4 and J is TRBJ2-1; D unresolved. This CDR3 is built from 15 residues. V lost 7 bases and J 0 bases, leaving 13 bases between the germline ends. CDR3 nucleotide sequence: TGTGCCAGCACGCTCCAGTGGAGCTCCTACAATGAGCAGTTCTTC. Its translation is CASTLQWSSYNEQFF.

This clonotype was seen repeatedly, ten times or more. V gene TRBV29-1 combines with J gene TRBJ2-3; 8 nucleotides agree with TRBD2. The CDR3 is made up of 15 amino acids. In germline, CDR1 is SQVTM, CDR2 ANQGSEA. With 1 base clipped from V and 5 bases from J, the junction kept 8 bases outside the gene matches. In nucleotides, the CDR3 is TGCAGCGTTGAAGTCGGAGCGGGAGCGAAAGATACGCAGTATTTT. Its translation is CSVEVGAGAKDTQYF.

The sample holds a few counts of this clonotype. The chain has TRBV7-2 and TRBJ1-3; D possibly corresponds to TRBD1 (5 bases). In germline, CDR1 is SGHTA, CDR2 FQGNSA. This CDR3 comprises 15 residues. Between the trimmed V and J ends, which lost 5 bases and 0 bases, there was a span of 11 bases. The CDR3 region is CASSPRQFSGNTIYF. CDR3 nucleotide sequence: TGTGCCAGCAGCCCGCGACAGTTCTCTGGAAACACCATATATTTT.

In this sample, this clonotype turned up a few times. This chain uses TRBV20-1 with TRBJ2-7; 9 bases fit TRBD2. The CDR3 has 13 amino acids. The junction had 5 bases not matched to a gene; V was cut back by 0 bases and J by 8 bases. In germline, CDR1 is DFQATT, CDR2 SNEGSKA (reference sequence). The CDR3 bases are TGCAGTGCTAGAGAGGCTCTAGCGGGACAGCAGTACTTC. It is translated as CSAREALAGQQYF.

In its sample, this clonotype was seen a few times. The conserved final phenylalanine or tryptophan is absent from the CDR3, which likely points to a read error. Because the CDR3's place on the DNA is in doubt, the DNA is left out and the CDR3 is given as listed by TCRdb. The chain has TRBV21-1 and TRBJ2-5. TRBV21-1 is noted as a pseudogene. From its first to its last residue, the CDR3 has 10 amino acids. CDR3 residues: CASSKKIPRA.

This clonotype was detected many times. Written as DNA, the CDR3 is TGCGCCAGCACCTTCGGGGGGCCGAACACCGGGGAGCTGTTTTTT. Translation: CASTFGGPNTGELFF. The J gene is TRBJ2-2, the V gene TRBV5-1; D might be TRBD2 (7 bases). The germline V gene has CDR1 SGHRS and CDR2 YFSETQ. There are 15 residues in the CDR3. V lost 6 bases and J 0 bases, leaving 12 bases between the germline ends.

Notes on this clonotype: A much larger clone is a single base away; this may be a read error. The chain links TRBV5-1 to TRBJ2-7, with D possibly matching TRBD1 (6 bases). The germline CDR1 and CDR2 sequences are SGHRS and YFSETQ. Trimming took off 0 bases at V and 2 bases at J, with 12 bases between the two ends. The CDR3 sequence is 15 residues long. CDR3 nucleotide sequence: TGCGCCAGCAGCTTGGGCCGGGACACTGCCTACGAGCAGTACTTC. As protein: CASSLGRDTAYEQYF.

The CDR3 sequence is CSLPGLGPNEKLFF. Written as DNA, the CDR3 is TGCAGTCTCCCCGGTCTGGGACCTAATGAAAAACTGTTTTTT. This sequence joins TRBV20-1 and TRBJ1-4, with D possibly being TRBD1 (5 bases). Between the trimmed V and J ends, which lost 8 bases and 3 bases, there was a span of 16 bases. Germline-derived CDR1 and CDR2 are DFQATT and SNEGSKA (reference sequence). CDR3 size: 14 residues.

In DNA form, the CDR3 reads TGTGCCAGTAGTATAAGGACTAGCGGCACCTACGAGCAGTACTTC. Residues: CASSIRTSGTYEQYF. The chain recombines TRBV19 with TRBJ2-7, with 10 nucleotides matching TRBD2. In germline, CDR1 is LNHDA, CDR2 SQIVND (reference sequence). This CDR3 has 15 residues. V shed 2 bases, J shed 2 bases, and the junction held 3 bases outside the gene matches.

This clonotype was counted at least ten times. The chain carries TRBV5-1 and TRBJ1-2, with 8 nucleotides matching TRBD1. V shed 2 bases and J 7 bases; nucleotides not matched to a gene: 7. This CDR3 is built from 14 residues. The germline CDR1 and CDR2 sequences are SGHRS and YFSETQ. CDR3 DNA: TGCGCCAGCAGCTTTGGTCAGGGGGCTCGTGGCTACACCTTC. Translated: CASSFGQGARGYTF.

This clonotype was observed a few times. The CDR3 nucleotides are TGTGCCAGCAACAGGGCGAACACCGGGGAGCTGTTTTTT. Translating it yields CASNRANTGELFF. This rearrangement joins TRBV7-9 to TRBJ2-2; D might be TRBD1 (6 bases). V was pared by 7 bases and J by 0 bases, with 6 bases between. This CDR3 region has 13 residues. Germline V CDR1 and CDR2: SEHNR, FQNEAQ (reference sequence).

This clonotype was seen a handful of times. CDR3 in DNA: TGCGCCAGCAGCTGGGGATCCGGGACAGGGCACTACAATGAGCAGTTCTTC. It encodes CASSWGSGTGHYNEQFF. The V gene is TRBV5-1, the J gene TRBJ2-1; 9 nucleotides align to TRBD1. The V and J ends lost 3 bases and 3 bases, in that order; junction bases with no gene match: 10. This CDR3 spans 17 amino acids. Germline V lookup: CDR1 SGHRS, CDR2 YFSETQ.

The chain recombines TRBV29-1 with TRBJ2-4; D is unclear. Germline values: CDR1 SQVTM, CDR2 ANQGSEA. The V end lost 3 bases, the J end lost 11 bases, and 11 bases lay between the germline ends. The CDR3 extends over 11 amino acids. The CDR3 DNA sequence: TGCAGCGTTGATATCATGGGGTTTCAGTACTTC. It specifies CSVDIMGFQYF.

This clonotype was detected ten times or more. This chain links TRBV15 with TRBJ2-7, with D possibly called TRBD1 or TRBD2 (5 bases each). Germline V lookup: CDR1 LNHNV, CDR2 YYDKDF (reference sequence). CDR3 length equals 19 residues. V lost 0 bases and J lost 0, with 21 bases in between. In DNA form, the CDR3 reads TGTGCCACCAGCAGAGATCTCTCCGGGGCCACCGTGAGCTCCTACGAGCAGTACTTC. Its translation is CATSRDLSGATVSSYEQYF.

The rearrangement uses TRBV5-1 and TRBJ1-5; 9 bases are a match to TRBD1. Germline V gene sequence: CDR1 SGHRS, CDR2 YFSETQ. The junction had 6 bases not matched to a gene; V was cut back by 4 bases and J by 7 bases. The CDR3 covers 14 residues. CDR3 DNA sequence: TGCGCCAGCAGCCCAGGGACAGGGCCCCAGCCCCAGCATTTT. This sequence encodes CASSPGTGPQPQHF.